These 6 T cell receptor beta chains were all obtained from the same sample, sequenced in a study of CD8 T cells in ankylosing spondylitis. Study-wide points: For ankylosing spondylitis blood, a TCR beta motif of 7 or 8 highly homologous variants appeared characteristic.

TCRdb ran MiXCR on the 5' RACE reads and lists one entry per CDR3 protein. Of roughly 700,000 distinct CDR3 sequences listed, roughly 20% are singletons. These TCRs are of unknown antigen specificity. Sequencing input: blood, either unsorted or a sorted T cell fraction (not recorded which). The receptor source for this set is a male donor with ankylosing spondylitis.

CDR3: CASSPGVGNEQYF. The CDR3 nucleotides read TGCGCCAGCAGCCCAGGGGTGGGTAACGAGCAGTACTTC. V usage is TRBV5-1 and J usage is TRBJ2-7; TRBD1 is a possible D gene (6 bases). V was pared by 4 bases and J by 5 bases, with 13 bases between. There are 13 residues in the CDR3. Germline CDR1 SGHRS, CDR2 YFSETQ.

The rearrangement uses TRBV20-1 and TRBJ1-1; possibly TRBD1 for D (5 bases). There are 12 residues in the CDR3. CDR1 and CDR2 (germline): DFQATT, SNEGSKA (reference sequence). Trimming removed 1 base at V and 10 bases at J, with 13 bases between. CDR3 region: CSARARGTGAFF. CDR3 nucleotide sequence: TGCAGTGCTAGAGCCCGGGGGACGGGAGCTTTCTTT.

The chain joins TRBV18 to TRBJ1-4, with a weak D call TRBD1 (6 bases). Germline CDR1 KGHSH, CDR2 LQKENI. V dropped 3 bases and J dropped 7 bases, with 9 bases sitting between them. The CDR3 spans 13 residues. The CDR3 spells CASSPSGAEKLFF. The CDR3 region has the DNA TGTGCCAGCTCACCCTCGGGGGCTGAAAAACTGTTTTTT.

The CDR3 reads CASSSPGLNTGELFF. CDR3 sequence (DNA): TGTGCCAGCAGTTCTCCGGGACTAAACACCGGGGAGCTGTTTTTT. This sequence joins TRBV12-3 or TRBV12-4 and TRBJ2-2, with 7 bases matching TRBD2. The CDR3 contains 15 residues. Losses at the gene ends were 4 bases for V and 2 bases for J; bases not matched to a gene: 4.

There are many counts of this clonotype. This sequence joins TRBV7-9 and TRBJ2-7; TRBD2 matches 7 bases. The trim removed 2 bases at V and 3 bases at J, leaving 4 bases unmatched. Germline assignment: CDR1 SEHNR and CDR2 FQNEAQ (reference sequence). The CDR3 is 14 amino acids. CDR3 bases: TGTGCCAGCAGCTTACAGGGAGGGTTCTACGAGCAGTACTTC. Translation gives CASSLQGGFYEQYF.

This chain joins TRBV20-1 and TRBJ2-7, with D uncertain. The germline CDR1 and CDR2 sequences are DFQATT and SNEGSKA (reference sequence). This CDR3 is built from 12 residues. V dropped 0 bases and J dropped 7 bases, with 10 bases sitting between them. The CDR3 DNA is TGCAGTGCTAGAGATGGGATGGGGGAGCAGTACTTC. Translation: CSARDGMGEQYF.